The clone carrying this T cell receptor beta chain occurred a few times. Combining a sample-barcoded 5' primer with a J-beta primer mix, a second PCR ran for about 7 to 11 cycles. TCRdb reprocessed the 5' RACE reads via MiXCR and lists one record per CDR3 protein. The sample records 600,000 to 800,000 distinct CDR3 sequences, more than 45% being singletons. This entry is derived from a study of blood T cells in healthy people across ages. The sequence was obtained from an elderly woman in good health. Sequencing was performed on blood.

The CDR3 sequence: CSARGEKSTGELFF. In DNA form, the CDR3 reads TGCAGTGCCAGGGGGGAAAAGAGCACCGGGGAGCTGTTTTTT. This chain connects TRBV20-1 to TRBJ2-2; a weak D match, TRBD1 (7 bases). The germline gives CDR1 DFQATT, CDR2 SNEGSKA (reference sequence). This CDR3 region has 14 residues. The ends were cut back, 6 bases at V and 4 bases at J, with 15 bases in the middle.